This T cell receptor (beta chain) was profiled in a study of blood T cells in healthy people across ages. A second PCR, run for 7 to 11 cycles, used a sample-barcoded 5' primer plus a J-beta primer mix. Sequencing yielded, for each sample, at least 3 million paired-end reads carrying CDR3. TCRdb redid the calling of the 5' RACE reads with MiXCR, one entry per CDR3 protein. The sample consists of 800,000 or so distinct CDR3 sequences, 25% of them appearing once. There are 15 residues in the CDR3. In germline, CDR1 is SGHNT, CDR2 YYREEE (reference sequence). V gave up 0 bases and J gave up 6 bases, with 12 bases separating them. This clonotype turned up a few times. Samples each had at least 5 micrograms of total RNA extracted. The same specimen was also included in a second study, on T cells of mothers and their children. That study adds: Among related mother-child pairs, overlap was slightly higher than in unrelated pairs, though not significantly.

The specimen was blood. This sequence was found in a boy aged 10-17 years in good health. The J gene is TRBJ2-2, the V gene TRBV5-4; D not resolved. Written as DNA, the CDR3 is TGTGCCAGCAGCTTGGATTCGGGTGGAGCCGGGGAGCTGTTTTTT. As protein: CASSLDSGGAGELFF.